Shown below are 15 T cell receptor beta chains from a single sample sequenced in a study of blood T cell repertoires in COVID-19. Clones were sequenced by immunoSEQ multiplex PCR, and TCRdb holds only the in-frame ones, with some missing. The sample yields hundreds of thousands of clones, 87% seen once. Source material: PBMCs or T cells enriched from blood (not recorded which). The receptor set was obtained from a woman aged 18-35 years who had recovered from COVID-19.

This chain joins TRBV4-3 and TRBJ1-2; D is undetermined. With 0 bases removed from V and 0 bases from J, the gap between germline ends came to 11 bases. Germline loops: CDR1 LGHNA, CDR2 YSLEER. The CDR3 runs to 16 residues. CDR3 sequence: CASSQDRVGANYGYTF. CDR3 bases: TGCGCCAGCAGCCAAGATAGAGTGGGAGCTAACTATGGCTACACCTTC.

This sequence joins TRBV19 and TRBJ2-6, with D possibly matching TRBD2 (6 bases). This CDR3 region has 14 residues. The V gene lost 5 bases and the J gene lost 3 bases, with 8 bases spanning the gap. Germline V gene lookup returns CDR1 LNHDA and CDR2 SQIVND (reference sequence). In nucleotides, the CDR3 is TGTGCCAGTAGTCTGGGGGGTGGGGCCAACGTCCTGACTTTC. Amino acids: CASSLGGGANVLTF.

The chain is built from TRBV12-3 or TRBV12-4 and TRBJ1-2, with 8 bases identical to TRBD1. With V trimmed by 3 bases and J by 7 bases, 4 bases remained unmatched. The CDR3 totals 13 residues. CDR3 residues: CASSFQGALGYTF. In DNA form, the CDR3 reads TGTGCCAGCAGTTTTCAGGGGGCGCTTGGCTACACCTTC.

This sequence joins TRBV7-3 and TRBJ2-1, with 7 nucleotides matching TRBD2. Germline assignment: CDR1 SGHTA and CDR2 FQGTGA. J was trimmed by 5 bases and V by 3 bases; bases with no gene match: 7. This CDR3 has 15 residues. CDR3 sequence reads: CASSFTGEGNNEQFF. DNA of the CDR3: TGTGCCAGCAGCTTCACGGGGGAGGGAAACAATGAGCAGTTCTTC.

This chain joins TRBV5-4 and TRBJ1-4; a possible D gene is TRBD1 (5 bases). With 1 base removed from V and 8 bases from J, the gap between germline ends came to 12 bases. In germline, CDR1 is SGHNT, CDR2 YYREEE (reference sequence). The CDR3 length is 14 residues. CDR3 sequence (DNA): TGTGCCAGCAGCTTGAGAACGGGGGAAGAAAAACTGTTTTTT. Translating gives CASSLRTGEEKLFF.

This chain links TRBV14 with TRBJ1-4; tentative D call: TRBD1 (6 bases). Germline V gene data show CDR1 as SGHDN and CDR2 as FVKESK. Deletions cut 7 bases from V and 6 bases from J, with 15 bases between. This CDR3 comprises 14 residues. The CDR3 DNA reads as TGTGCCAGCACCAGAACAGGGTCGCATGAAAAACTGTTTTTT. It codes for CASTRTGSHEKLFF.

The V call is TRBV12-3 or TRBV12-4, the J call TRBJ1-5, with D possibly TRBD1 on 5 matching bases. This CDR3 region has 13 residues. Trimming removed 8 bases from V and 0 bases from J, with 8 bases in between. CDR3 residues: CASAGNSNQPQHF. The DNA of the CDR3 is TGTGCCAGCGCAGGGAATAGCAATCAGCCCCAGCATTTT.

The chain carries TRBV9 and TRBJ1-3; no clear D gene. The CDR3 length is 16 residues. CDR1 and CDR2 from the germline V gene are SGDLS and YYNGEE. Between the trimmed V and J ends, which lost 3 bases and 3 bases, there was a span of 16 bases. As DNA, the CDR3 is TGTGCCAGCAGCGCCCCACACAAAGTCCATGGAAACACCATATATTTT. Protein product: CASSAPHKVHGNTIYF.

The chain combines TRBV4-3 with TRBJ2-7; D gene uncertain. V lost 3 bases, J lost 4 bases, and 10 bases lay in between. The CDR3 sequence is 13 residues long. CDR1 is LGHNA, CDR2 YSLEER, per germline. The CDR3 DNA follows: TGCGCCAGCAGCCATCGCACATCTTACGAGCAGTACTTC. Its protein is CASSHRTSYEQYF.

The chain uses TRBV27 and TRBJ2-5; the D gene is possibly TRBD1 (6 bases). Germline assignment: CDR1 MNHEY and CDR2 SMNVEV (reference sequence). Between the trimmed V and J ends, which lost 5 bases and 1 base, there was a span of 17 bases. This CDR3 is 16 amino acids long. The CDR3 nucleotides read TGTGCCAGCAGTCTAGGGACACTGCACCTCCAAGAGACCCAGTACTTC. Its protein is CASSLGTLHLQETQYF.

This rearrangement joins TRBV4-3 to TRBJ2-5; 12 bases agree with TRBD2. The ends lost 0 bases at V and 4 bases at J; junction bases unmatched: 3. CDR3 length: 16 amino acids. Per germline, CDR1 LGHNA and CDR2 YSLEER. The CDR3 DNA reads as TGCGCCAGCAGCCAAGACCTAGCGGGAGGGGGAGAGACCCAGTACTTC. This gives the protein CASSQDLAGGGETQYF.

The chain employs TRBV6-5 and TRBJ1-3, with D perhaps matching TRBD1 (6 bases). The CDR3 is 14 amino acids. CDR1 is MNHEY, CDR2 SVGAGI, per germline. The V end lost 6 bases, the J end lost 0 bases, and 9 bases lay between the germline ends. The CDR3 loop reads CASRDRISGNTIYF. CDR3 coding DNA: TGTGCCAGCAGGGACAGAATCTCTGGAAACACCATATATTTT.

This clone has a single count. The rearrangement links TRBV15 to TRBJ1-2; TRBD1 is a possible D gene (5 bases). V lost 1 base and J lost 7, with 19 bases in between. Per the germline V gene, CDR1 is LNHNV and CDR2 is YYDKDF (reference sequence). CDR3 length: 16 amino acids. CDR3 DNA sequence: TGTGCCACCAGCAGAGCCGGGGGTGGGGGTCGAGGTGGCTACACCTTC. Translated: CATSRAGGGGRGGYTF.

The chain has TRBV9 and TRBJ2-7; 10 nucleotides agree with TRBD2. The CDR3 has 16 amino acids. CDR1 and CDR2 (germline): SGDLS, YYNGEE. Trimming at V came to 0 bases and at J to 7 bases, leaving 10 bases not matched to a gene. The CDR3, as DNA: TGTGCCAGCAGCGTAGCTCCCCTAGCGGGAGCGGGTGAGCAGTACTTC. Translation: CASSVAPLAGAGEQYF.

This chain joins TRBV3-1 (or the pseudogene TRBV3-2) and TRBJ1-3; D is ambiguous. From germline, CDR1 is LGHDT and CDR2 YNNKEL (reference sequence). The CDR3 is 15 amino acids. Between the trimmed V and J ends, which lost 0 bases and 0 bases, there was a span of 6 bases. The CDR3 loop is CASSQDTSSGNTIYF. The CDR3 DNA reads TGTGCCAGCAGCCAAGACACTAGCTCTGGAAACACCATATATTTT.